These T cell receptor beta chains were read from a single sample in a study of cytomegalovirus exposure and HLA in healthy donors. TCRdb's table, derived via immunoSEQ multiplex PCR, lists solely in-frame clones and lacks some. The table shows about 78,000 clones, with over 70% occurring only once. Sequencing was performed on PBMCs. The source of these receptors is a woman aged 50 to 60 in good health and CMV-seropositive. Each CDR3 is given with its conserved first and last residue. Each record gives: D gene, V gene, J gene, clone size, CDR3 DNA, CDR3 protein. The D gene is left open where the match is weak. A row's size may be missing; if present it is once, few, many or a size class.

TRBD1	TRBV29-1	TRBJ1-5	once	TGCAGCGTTGCCCTTTCCAGAGACAGGGGACAGCCCCAGCATTTT	CSVALSRDRGQPQHF
TRBD2	TRBV7-3	TRBJ2-1	NA	TGTGCCAGCAGCTTATTAGCGGGGGACTACAATGAGCAGTTCTTC	CASSLLAGDYNEQFF
NA	TRBV27	TRBJ2-3	NA	TGTGCCAGCAGTTTAAAATTGGCCCAACCAGATACGCAGTATTTT	CASSLKLAQPDTQYF
TRBD1	TRBV4-2	TRBJ1-1	NA	TGTGCCAGCAGCCAAGATTCAGGTCAGGGGGGAACTGAAGCTTTCTTT	CASSQDSGQGGTEAFF
NA	TRBV18	TRBJ1-1	few	TGTGCCAGCTCACCCCGCGCTGCTGAAGCTTTCTTT	CASSPRAAEAFF
NA	TRBV7-3	TRBJ2-1	NA	TGTGCCAGCAGCTTAACGATCGAGACTAGTCTGAACAATGAGCAGTTCTTC	CASSLTIETSLNNEQFF
NA	TRBV9	TRBJ2-5	NA	TGTGCCAGCAGTGGACAGTCAAGAGCGACCCAGTACTTC	CASSGQSRATQYF
TRBD2	TRBV10-1	TRBJ2-1	NA	TGCGCCAGCAGTGAAGGCGGGAGGTTATACAATGAGCAGTTCTTC	CASSEGGRLYNEQFF
NA	TRBV27	TRBJ1-2	NA	TGTGCCAGCAGTTTATCAGGGGATACTAACTATGGCTACACCTTC	CASSLSGDTNYGYTF
TRBD1	TRBV5-1	TRBJ1-1	NA	TGCGCCAGCAGCTTGGGACAGGGGGCGTCTGAAGCTTTCTTT	CASSLGQGASEAFF
TRBD1	TRBV5-6	TRBJ1-1	few	TGTGCCAGCACCCCAGGGGGCGGGTACACTGAAGCTTTCTTT	CASTPGGGYTEAFF
TRBD2	TRBV5-1	TRBJ2-1	NA	TGCGCCAGCAGGTCGTCTCTAGCGGGGCTTAATGAGCAGTTCTTC	CASRSSLAGLNEQFF
TRBD1	TRBV19	TRBJ2-7	few	TGTGCCAGTAAGAGGTGGGGGACAGCACTTGGAGAGCAGTACTTC	CASKRWGTALGEQYF
NA	TRBV11-2	TRBJ2-3	NA	TGTGCCAGCAGCGCCTACAGGTCTGCTAGCACAGATACGCAGTATTTT	CASSAYRSASTDTQYF
TRBD1	TRBV18	TRBJ1-2	NA	TGTGCCAGCTCACTTGACAGGGCCTATGGCTACACCTTC	CASSLDRAYGYTF
NA	TRBV13	TRBJ2-3	NA	TGTGCCAGCAGCTCCCTCTATCCTCGCACAGATACGCAGTATTTT	CASSSLYPRTDTQYF
NA	TRBV7-9	TRBJ1-2	NA	TGTTCCAGCACCTCGTGGGAGGGGTCGGGGGGCTACACCTTC	CSSTSWEGSGGYTF
NA	TRBV9	TRBJ1-2	few	TGTGCCAGCAGCCCAAGTCTGAGGAATGGCTACACCTTC	CASSPSLRNGYTF
TRBD1	TRBV27	TRBJ1-5	NA	TGTGCCAGCAGGGGGACAGGGTATTCTGAGCCCCAGCATTTT	CASRGTGYSEPQHF
TRBD2	TRBV9	TRBJ2-1	NA	TGTGCCAGCAGCGTAGTAGAAGGTGGCCTAGCGGGGCGAAATGAGCAGTTCTTC	CASSVVEGGLAGRNEQFF
NA	TRBV2	TRBJ2-7	NA	TGTGCCAGCAGCGTGGACGGACTCTCCTACGAGCAGTACTTC	CASSVDGLSYEQYF
NA	TRBV7-8	TRBJ2-7	NA	TGTGCCAGCAGCTTAGGGCCCCAGCTGGGCGAGCAGTACTTC	CASSLGPQLGEQYF
NA	TRBV6-1	TRBJ1-3	NA	TGTGCCAGCAGTGAAGACGAGGGTGGAAACACCATATATTTT	CASSEDEGGNTIYF
NA	TRBV5-1	TRBJ1-1	NA	TGCGCCAGCAGCTTACAGGCGGTTAACACTGAAGCTTTCTTT	CASSLQAVNTEAFF
TRBD1	TRBV5-1	TRBJ1-1	NA	TGCGCCAGCAGCTTGGGGGGACAGGGGAGGGCCAACACTGAAGCTTTCTTT	CASSLGGQGRANTEAFF